Sequencing of this T cell receptor (beta chain) was carried out in a study of blood T cells in healthy people across ages. The people who gave samples were healthy Caucasians from Russia, aged roughly 6 to 90. Whenever a sample was processed, at least 6.5 million PBMCs were isolated. A second PCR of about 6 to 12 cycles used a sample-barcoded 5' primer and a J-beta primer mix. One entry per CDR3 protein, called by TCRdb with MiXCR from the 5' RACE reads. The sample lists about 1.1 million distinct CDR3 sequences, 35% to 40% seen once, with around 13% in the top ten. The V and J ends lost 10 bases and 5 bases, in that order; junction bases with no gene match: 11. CDR3 length: 14 amino acids. Germline V lookup: CDR1 LNHDA, CDR2 SQIVND (reference sequence).

V usage is TRBV19 and J usage is TRBJ2-3, with 8 bases that match TRBD2. What was sequenced was blood. The receptor comes from a man younger than 35 in good health. The CDR3 is CAINSGAEGDTQYF. In DNA form, the CDR3 reads TGTGCCATTAATAGCGGGGCGGAGGGAGATACGCAGTATTTT. Full variable domain (missing parts from reference TRBV19 and TRBJ2-3): DGGITQSPKYLFRKEGQNVTLSCEQNLNHDAMYWYRQDPGQGLRLIYYSQIVNDFQKGDIAEGYSVSREKKESFPLTVTSAQKNPTAFYLCAINSGAEGDTQYFGPGTRLTVL.